The 16 T cell receptor beta chains below come from one sample, sequenced in a study of regulatory T cells in long-lasting Graves disease. Through Arm-PCR of CDR3 regions and iRepertoire HTBI primers, TCR beta libraries were built. TCRdb independently ran MiXCR on the multiplex PCR reads; one entry per CDR3 protein. There are about 450,000 distinct CDR3 sequences in the sample; around 20% occur only once, and 26% lies in the top ten. This sample's time point: persistent/refractory GD, antithyroid drugs over 5 years with positive TRAb. From PBMCs, RNA was extracted and then used to make the TCR library. This specimen consisted of peripheral blood mononuclear cells (PBMCs), obtained when the disease was refractory, from a patient treated with antithyroid drugs. The source is a female donor with Graves disease.

This clonotype has ten or more counts. The chain joins TRBV7-2 to TRBJ2-7; TRBD2 agrees at 11 bases. J gave up 4 bases and V 4 bases, and 9 bases lay outside the gene matches. Germline assignment: CDR1 SGHTA and CDR2 FQGNSA. The CDR3 extends over 16 amino acids. Here the CDR3 reads CASSSRTGLADYEQYF. The CDR3 region has the DNA TGTGCCAGCAGCTCCAGAACGGGACTAGCGGATTACGAGCAGTACTTC.

Only a few counts were recorded for this clonotype. The gene calls are TRBV29-1 and TRBJ2-5; D is possibly TRBD1 (5 bases). The germline V gene has CDR1 SQVTM and CDR2 ANQGSEA. Trimming took off 7 bases at V and 2 bases at J, with 20 bases between the two ends. This CDR3 has 15 residues. The CDR3 sequence: CSASPGFSPQETQYF. The CDR3 DNA is TGCAGCGCCTCGCCAGGGTTTTCCCCTCAAGAGACCCAGTACTTC.

This clonotype came up a few times. The chain links TRBV7-9 to TRBJ2-7; D unresolved. Germline CDR1 and CDR2: SEHNR and FQNEAQ (reference sequence). V shed 5 bases and J shed 2 bases, with 16 bases lying between them. This CDR3 has 15 residues. CDR3 in DNA: TGTGCCAGCAGCGTTCGTGAGCAGGCCGCCTACGAGCAGTACTTC. It codes for CASSVREQAAYEQYF.

This rearrangement joins TRBV6-1 to TRBJ2-7; 8 bases map to TRBD2. This CDR3 has 14 residues. V gave up 8 bases and J gave up 5 bases; unmatched junction bases: 11. Germline lookup yields CDR1 MNHNS and CDR2 SASEGT. The CDR3 loop is CASGRAGVKNEQYF. The CDR3 DNA reads TGTGCCAGCGGGCGAGCGGGGGTGAAGAACGAGCAGTACTTC.

This clonotype appeared a few times. This chain joins TRBV7-2 and TRBJ1-5, with 8 nucleotides matching TRBD1. The CDR3 spans 14 residues. V dropped 2 bases and J dropped 6; count of bases not matched to a gene: 3. Per the germline V gene, CDR1 is SGHTA and CDR2 is FQGNSA. The CDR3 sequence is CASSLNRGSQPQHF. CDR3 sequence (DNA): TGTGCCAGCAGCTTAAACAGGGGGTCTCAGCCCCAGCATTTT.

This clonotype has a handful of counts. The V call is TRBV14, the J call TRBJ2-7; no clear D. V lost 1 base and J 3 bases, leaving 7 bases between the germline ends. The CDR3 sequence is 13 residues long. CDR1 is SGHDN and CDR2 is FVKESK in the germline V gene. For the CDR3, the DNA is TGTGCCAGCAGCCAAGTACGAGGCTACGAGCAGTACTTC. Residues: CASSQVRGYEQYF.

This chain links TRBV7-2 with TRBJ1-1; no reliable D call. The V and J ends lost 5 bases and 6 bases respectively, with 16 bases between them. Germline values: CDR1 SGHTA, CDR2 FQGNSA. This CDR3 comprises 14 residues. The CDR3 sequence is CASSLLNFISEAFF. As DNA, the CDR3 is TGTGCCAGCAGCCTTCTAAATTTTATATCTGAAGCTTTCTTT.

V is TRBV19 and J is TRBJ1-5; 7 nucleotides agree with TRBD1. CDR3 length equals 16 residues. The V and J ends lost 5 bases and 7 bases, in that order; junction bases with no gene match: 14. Germline V gene sequence: CDR1 LNHDA, CDR2 SQIVND (reference sequence). CDR3 in DNA: TGTGCCAGTAGTGACCGAAAACAGGGGATCCTCCAGCCCCAGCATTTT. Residues: CASSDRKQGILQPQHF.

At least ten counts were recorded for this clonotype. The chain uses TRBV28 and TRBJ2-7, with 7 positions matching TRBD2. This CDR3 has 15 residues. J lost 2 bases, V lost 5 bases, and 9 bases had no gene match. CDR1 and CDR2 from the germline V gene are MDHEN and SYDVKM. CDR3 loop: CASSPWTSKPYEQYF. The CDR3 DNA reads TGTGCCAGCAGTCCCTGGACTAGTAAACCCTACGAGCAGTACTTC.

In its sample, this clonotype was seen many times. The chain is built from TRBV2 and TRBJ1-4; the D is unclear. Germline V gene lookup returns CDR1 SNHLY and CDR2 FYNNEI. The CDR3 has 14 amino acids. V was pared by 6 bases and J by 5 bases, with 13 bases between. This CDR3 reads CASSGLAPNEKLFF. Written as DNA, the CDR3 is TGTGCCAGCAGCGGCTTGGCGCCGAATGAAAAACTGTTTTTT.

This rearrangement joins TRBV20-1 to TRBJ2-1, with TRBD2 matching 8 bases. The V gene's germline CDR1 is DFQATT and CDR2 SNEGSKA (reference sequence). The J segment lost 2 bases and the V segment lost 5 bases, leaving 17 bases of the junction unmatched. The CDR3 totals 18 residues. The CDR3 loop is CSAPTSPTSGKAYNEQFF. Written as DNA, the CDR3 is TGCAGTGCTCCCACCTCCCCTACTAGCGGCAAAGCCTACAATGAGCAGTTCTTC.

This clonotype was observed once. The chain couples TRBV28 to TRBJ2-7, with 16 bases matching TRBD2. The length of the CDR3 is 17 residues. V lost 1 base, J lost 10 bases, and 10 bases stayed unmatched. Germline CDR1 and CDR2: MDHEN and SYDVKM. CDR3 nucleotide sequence: TGTGCCAGCAGTTTATTGGGACTAGCGGGAGGGCCCGGGTTTCAGTACTTC. Translating it yields CASSLLGLAGGPGFQYF.

This clonotype was seen more than once but under ten times. A much more abundant neighbour one base away suggests this may be a read error. V is TRBV27 and J is TRBJ2-6, with a possible D match to TRBD1 (5 bases). The germline gives CDR1 MNHEY, CDR2 SMNVEV (reference sequence). CDR3 length: 14 residues. CDR3 in DNA: TGTGCCAGCAGTTCACCCCCTGGGGCCGACGTCCTGACTTTC. Amino acid sequence: CASSSPPGADVLTF.

This sequence joins TRBV20-1 and TRBJ1-2; D call uncertain. V gave up 7 bases and J gave up 8 bases, with 11 bases separating them. Germline V gene lookup returns CDR1 DFQATT and CDR2 SNEGSKA (reference sequence). This CDR3 region has 10 residues. In nucleotides, the CDR3 is TGCAGTGGCCCGGCGCCCGGCTACACCTTC. Translated, it gives CSGPAPGYTF.

The chain has TRBV2 and TRBJ2-7, with D perhaps given as TRBD1 or TRBD2 (7 bases each). With 6 bases removed from V and 3 bases from J, the gap between germline ends came to 18 bases. The CDR3 runs to 15 residues. Germline loops: CDR1 SNHLY, CDR2 FYNNEI. As DNA, the CDR3 is TGTGCCAGCAGCCCGGGGGGACAGCTTTTCTACGAGCAGTACTTC. Its protein product is CASSPGGQLFYEQYF.

The V gene is TRBV7-8, the J gene TRBJ2-7, with 14 nucleotides matching TRBD2. CDR1 and CDR2 (germline): SGHVS, FQNEAQ. Trimming took 5 bases from V and 4 from J; bases not matched to a gene: 7. The CDR3 is 16 amino acids. CDR3 nucleotides: TGTGCCAGCAGCCCGGGACTAGCGGGAGTCGGTTACGAGCAGTACTTC. Translating gives CASSPGLAGVGYEQYF.